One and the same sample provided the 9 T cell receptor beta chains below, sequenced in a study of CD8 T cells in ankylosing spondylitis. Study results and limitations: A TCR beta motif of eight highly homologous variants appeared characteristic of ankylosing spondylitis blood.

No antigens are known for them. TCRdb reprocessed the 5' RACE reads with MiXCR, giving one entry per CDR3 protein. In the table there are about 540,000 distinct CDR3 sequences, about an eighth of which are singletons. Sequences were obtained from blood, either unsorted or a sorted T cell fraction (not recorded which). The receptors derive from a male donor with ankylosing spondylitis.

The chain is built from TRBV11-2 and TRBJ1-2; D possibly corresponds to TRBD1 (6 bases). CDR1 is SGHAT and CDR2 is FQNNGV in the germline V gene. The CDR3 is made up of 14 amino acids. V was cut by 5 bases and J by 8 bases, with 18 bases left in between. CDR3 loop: CASSPGLNQGGYTF. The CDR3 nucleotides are TGTGCCAGCAGCCCCGGACTTAACCAGGGGGGCTACACCTTC.

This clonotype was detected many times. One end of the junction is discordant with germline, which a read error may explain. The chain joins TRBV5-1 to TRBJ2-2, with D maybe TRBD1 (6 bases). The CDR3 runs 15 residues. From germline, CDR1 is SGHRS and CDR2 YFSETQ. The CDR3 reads CASSWGQGNTGELFF. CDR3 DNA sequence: TGTGCCAGCAGTTGGGGGCAGGGTAATACCGGGGAGCTGTTTTTT.

In DNA, the CDR3 is TGCAGTGCTAGAATCGAGGGGGCGAACATTCAGTACTTC. It is translated as CSARIEGANIQYF. The chain links TRBV20-1 to TRBJ2-4, with 7 bases matching TRBD1. This CDR3 spans 13 amino acids. The V and J ends lost 2 bases and 7 bases, in that order; junction bases with no gene match: 5. CDR1 DFQATT and CDR2 SNEGSKA come from the germline V gene (reference sequence).

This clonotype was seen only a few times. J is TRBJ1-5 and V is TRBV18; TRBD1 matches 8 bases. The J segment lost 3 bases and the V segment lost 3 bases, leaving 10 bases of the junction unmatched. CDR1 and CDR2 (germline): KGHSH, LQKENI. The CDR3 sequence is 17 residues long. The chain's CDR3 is CASSPREGQALNQPQHF. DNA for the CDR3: TGTGCCAGCTCACCTAGAGAGGGACAGGCGCTCAATCAGCCCCAGCATTTT.

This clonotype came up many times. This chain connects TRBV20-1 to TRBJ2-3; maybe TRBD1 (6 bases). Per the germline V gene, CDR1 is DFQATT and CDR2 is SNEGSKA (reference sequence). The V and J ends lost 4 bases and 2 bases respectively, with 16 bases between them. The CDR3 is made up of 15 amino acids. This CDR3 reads CSAIFNRASTDTQYF. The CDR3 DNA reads TGCAGTGCTATCTTCAACAGGGCCTCCACAGATACGCAGTATTTT.

CDR3 DNA sequence: TGTGCCAGCTCACCAGGGGGGGAAGAAGCTTTCTTT. The encoded protein is CASSPGGEEAFF. The gene calls are TRBV18 and TRBJ1-1; D possibly corresponds to TRBD1 (5 bases). The CDR3 extends over 12 amino acids. CDR1 and CDR2 from the germline V gene are KGHSH and LQKENI. Trimming shortened V by 2 bases and J by 8 bases, and 9 bases separated the two germline ends.

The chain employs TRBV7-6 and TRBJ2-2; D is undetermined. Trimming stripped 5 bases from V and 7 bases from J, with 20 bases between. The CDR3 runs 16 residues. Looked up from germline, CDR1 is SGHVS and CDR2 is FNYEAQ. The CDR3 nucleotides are TGTGCCAGCAGCCTTTCTGGGCCTCCCTGGTTCGGGGAGCTGTTTTTT. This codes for CASSLSGPPWFGELFF.

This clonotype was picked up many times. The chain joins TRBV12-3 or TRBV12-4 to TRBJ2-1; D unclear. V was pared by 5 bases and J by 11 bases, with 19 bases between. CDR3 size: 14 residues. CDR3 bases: TGTGCCAGCAGTCCTGGTAGAACTCAGGTAAAGCAGTTCTTC. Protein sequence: CASSPGRTQVKQFF.

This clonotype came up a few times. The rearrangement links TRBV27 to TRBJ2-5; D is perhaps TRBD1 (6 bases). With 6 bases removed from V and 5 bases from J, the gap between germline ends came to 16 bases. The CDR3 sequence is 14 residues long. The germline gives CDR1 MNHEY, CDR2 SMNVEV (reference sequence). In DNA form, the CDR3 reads TGTGCCAGCAGGCCCAGAGGGGGACCGGAGACCCAGTACTTC. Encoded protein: CASRPRGGPETQYF.